The rows below give T cell receptor beta chains drawn from one sample of a study of response to subunit inactivated influenza vaccine. Each CDR3 protein is one row after TCRdb ran MiXCR on the RT-PCR reads. The sample carries under 550,000 distinct CDR3 sequences, around 7.7% recorded once. Sequenced material: PBMCs from blood, taken less than 30 months after vaccination. These receptors all come from a man between 45 and 75 years old who received an inactivated influenza vaccine. The CDR3 runs from the conserved cysteine through the conserved F or W. A D gene is named only where the DNA matches it firmly. Clone size is shown for a subset of rows, as once, few, many or a class of expanded clone.

j_call: TRBJ2-1
d_call: TRBD1
v_call: TRBV12-3/TRBV12-4
clone_size: .
cdr3_aa: CASSSHRDRDEQFF
cdr3_nt: TGTGCCAGCAGTTCCCATAGGGACAGGGACGAGCAGTTCTTC

j_call: TRBJ2-7
d_call: .
v_call: TRBV2
clone_size: .
cdr3_aa: CASSRPRGGGSYEQYF
cdr3_nt: TGTGCCAGCAGCCGACCCAGGGGCGGGGGCTCCTACGAGCAGTACTTC

j_call: TRBJ2-2
d_call: .
v_call: TRBV10-3
clone_size: few
cdr3_aa: CAISAGALRSGELFF
cdr3_nt: TGTGCCATCAGTGCAGGGGCCCTACGATCCGGGGAGCTGTTTTTT

j_call: TRBJ2-1
d_call: TRBD2
v_call: TRBV7-9
clone_size: many
cdr3_aa: CASSPGTSGGAHEQFF
cdr3_nt: TGTGCCAGCAGCCCAGGGACTAGCGGGGGGGCCCATGAGCAGTTCTTC

j_call: TRBJ1-2
d_call: .
v_call: TRBV29-1
clone_size: .
cdr3_aa: CSVEGGSNYGYTF
cdr3_nt: TGCAGCGTTGAGGGGGGGTCGAACTATGGCTACACCTTC

j_call: TRBJ2-2
d_call: .
v_call: TRBV9
clone_size: few
cdr3_aa: CASSSIGGGAGELFF
cdr3_nt: TGTGCCAGCAGCTCAATAGGGGGGGGAGCCGGGGAGCTGTTTTTT

j_call: TRBJ1-2
d_call: TRBD1
v_call: TRBV29-1
clone_size: few
cdr3_aa: CSVDTGARGYTF
cdr3_nt: TGCAGCGTTGACACAGGGGCTCGTGGCTACACCTTC

j_call: TRBJ2-3
d_call: .
v_call: TRBV12-3/TRBV12-4
clone_size: .
cdr3_aa: CASSDGLRTDTQYF
cdr3_nt: TGTGCCAGCAGTGACGGACTACGCACAGATACGCAGTATTTT

j_call: TRBJ2-7
d_call: .
v_call: TRBV10-3
clone_size: few
cdr3_aa: CAISSGAVNYEQYF
cdr3_nt: TGTGCCATCAGTTCAGGGGCCGTGAATTACGAGCAGTACTTC

j_call: TRBJ1-5
d_call: .
v_call: TRBV7-9
clone_size: many
cdr3_aa: CASSLGDQPQHF
cdr3_nt: TGTGCCAGCAGCTTAGGCGATCAGCCCCAGCATTTT

j_call: TRBJ1-1
d_call: TRBD1
v_call: TRBV12-3/TRBV12-4
clone_size: .
cdr3_aa: CASSLVTGGTEAFF
cdr3_nt: TGTGCCAGCAGTTTAGTCACAGGGGGGACTGAAGCTTTCTTT

j_call: TRBJ2-7
d_call: .
v_call: TRBV15
clone_size: many
cdr3_aa: CATSPTRAGYTYEQYF
cdr3_nt: TGTGCCACCAGCCCGACTAGGGCGGGTTACACTTACGAGCAGTACTTC

j_call: TRBJ1-2
d_call: .
v_call: TRBV20-1
clone_size: .
cdr3_aa: CSARAASYGYTF
cdr3_nt: TGCAGTGCTAGGGCAGCGAGCTATGGCTACACCTTC

j_call: TRBJ2-1
d_call: .
v_call: TRBV5-1
clone_size: few
cdr3_aa: CASSLEVRRASYNEQFF
cdr3_nt: TGCGCCAGCAGCTTGGAAGTCCGAAGGGCATCCTACAATGAGCAGTTCTTC

j_call: TRBJ1-1
d_call: .
v_call: TRBV4-1
clone_size: .
cdr3_aa: CASSQEGDVRPNTEAFF
cdr3_nt: TGCGCCAGCAGCCAAGAGGGGGATGTGAGGCCGAACACTGAAGCTTTCTTT

j_call: TRBJ2-2
d_call: .
v_call: TRBV20-1
clone_size: few
cdr3_aa: CSGLNTGELFF
cdr3_nt: TGCAGCGGACTGAACACCGGGGAGCTGTTTTTT

j_call: TRBJ2-4
d_call: TRBD2
v_call: TRBV28
clone_size: many
cdr3_aa: CASSLKALGLGNIQYF
cdr3_nt: TGTGCCAGCAGTTTAAAGGCCCTGGGACTAGGAAACATTCAGTACTTC

j_call: TRBJ2-2
d_call: .
v_call: TRBV3-1
clone_size: .
cdr3_aa: CASSQDQGQGGTGELFF
cdr3_nt: TGTGCCAGCAGCCAAGATCAGGGCCAGGGGGGGACCGGGGAGCTGTTTTTT